This T cell receptor beta chain was found in a study of graft-versus-host responses after intestinal transplantation. Study summary: Among the recipients, all got anti-thymocyte globulin induction and then tacrolimus and steroids for 2 to 3 years.

Here immunoSEQ multiplex PCR was the method, and the copy in TCRdb shows in-frame clones only, minus some. The sample holds about 50,000 clones, about nine tenths seen once. Findings and limits, study-wide: Present in recipient marrow, GvH clones included some that appeared first in ileum or blood. Graft-donor T cell macrochimerism in patients accompanied high graft-versus-host to host-versus-graft clonal ratios in allografts. Peak circulating GvH clone levels tracked with early post-transplant HvG declines.

CDR1 is LGHNA, CDR2 YSLEER, per germline. The CDR3 is 16 residues long. The ends lost 0 bases at V and 6 bases at J; junction bases unmatched: 7. Worth noting for this clone: Antigen specificity is unknown.

The chain uses TRBV4-3 and TRBJ2-3, with 9 bases aligning to TRBD2. The material was unstimulated CD4+ T cells sorted from spleen or lymph node cells, obtained before transplant. The sequence came from a human donor who was the organ donor for an intestinal transplant. CDR3 coding DNA: TGCGCCAGCAGCCAAGAAGGGCGGGAGGGTTGGGATACGCAGTATTTT. It translates to CASSQEGREGWDTQYF.